These 30 T cell receptor beta chains were sequenced from one sample in a study of PD-1 blockade in classical Hodgkin lymphoma. All trial patients relapsed after autologous stem cell transplantation. Profiled with immunoSEQ multiplex PCR; TCRdb holds only in-frame clones, not every one. The sample lists around 36,000 clones; around 87% were seen once. The sequenced sample was peripheral blood mononuclear cells (PBMCs), obtained at baseline. These receptors all stem from a human donor with classical Hodgkin lymphoma.

The genes are TRBV6-5 and TRBJ1-3; D gene ambiguous. With 0 bases removed from V and 2 bases from J, the gap between germline ends came to 8 bases. The germline gives CDR1 MNHEY, CDR2 SVGAGI. The CDR3 has 15 residues. The CDR3 DNA is TGTGCCAGCAGTTACTCGGCCGCCCCTGGAAACACCATATATTTT. Protein: CASSYSAAPGNTIYF.

The genes are TRBV6-6 and TRBJ1-5; D unclear. The germline V gene encodes CDR1 MNHNY and CDR2 SVGAGI (reference sequence). Trimming shortened V by 7 bases and J by 7 bases, and 20 bases separated the two germline ends. CDR3 size: 15 residues. The CDR3 DNA is TGTGCCAGCACCCTAAACGGTGGGGTAGGGCAGCCCCAGCATTTT. Protein product: CASTLNGGVGQPQHF.

V and J are TRBV10-3 and TRBJ2-3; 8 bases agree with TRBD2. Germline CDR1 is ENHRY and CDR2 is SYGVKD. The J segment lost 2 bases and the V segment lost 4 bases, leaving 8 bases of the junction unmatched. This CDR3 has 16 amino acids. CDR3 region: CAISGGAGGLTDTQYF. The CDR3 DNA reads TGTGCCATCAGTGGGGGTGCGGGGGGCCTCACAGATACGCAGTATTTT.

The rearrangement links TRBV9 to TRBJ2-7; 9 nucleotides line up with TRBD2. V lost 10 bases to trimming and J lost 2 bases; unmatched junction nucleotides: 10. The CDR3 covers 14 residues. CDR1 and CDR2 (germline): SGDLS, YYNGEE. The CDR3 sequence: CARAGGDGPYEQYF. In nucleotides, the CDR3 is TGTGCCCGCGCGGGGGGGGACGGACCCTACGAGCAGTACTTC.

The CDR3 loop reads CASSDPYTDTEAFF. The DNA for the CDR3 is TGTGCCAGCAGTGACCCCTACACCGACACTGAAGCTTTCTTT. The chain recombines TRBV25-1 with TRBJ1-1; D is uncertain. Germline CDR1 reads MGHDK; CDR2 reads SYGVNS. V lost 3 bases and J 3 bases, leaving 11 bases between the germline ends. This CDR3 spans 14 amino acids. Drawing the rest from reference TRBV25-1 and TRBJ1-1, the complete variable domain is EADIYQTPRYLVIGTGKKITLECSQTMGHDKMYWYQQDPGMELHLIHYSYGVNSTEKGDLSSESTVSRIRTEHFPLTLESARPSHTSQYLCASSDPYTDTEAFFGQGTRLTVV.

The chain employs TRBV5-1 and TRBJ2-3, with TRBD1 matching over 9 bases. The germline gives CDR1 SGHRS, CDR2 YFSETQ. There are 15 residues in the CDR3. With 1 base clipped from V and 6 bases from J, the junction kept 6 bases outside the gene matches. CDR3: CASSLSDRGFDTQYF. In DNA, the CDR3 is TGCGCCAGCAGCTTGTCGGACAGGGGATTTGATACGCAGTATTTT.

The V call is TRBV11-1, the J call TRBJ1-1, with D perhaps matching TRBD1 (5 bases). Deletions cut 5 bases from V and 1 base from J, with 11 bases between. This CDR3 is 14 amino acids long. Germline CDR1 is SGHAT and CDR2 is FQDESV (reference sequence). The CDR3 nucleotides are TGTGCCAGCAGCCGAACGGGGGAGAACACTGAAGCTTTCTTT. It translates to CASSRTGENTEAFF.

The chain is built from TRBV2 and TRBJ1-2; 7 bases are a match to TRBD1. Germline values: CDR1 SNHLY, CDR2 FYNNEI. V gave up 8 bases and J gave up 4 bases; unmatched junction bases: 4. This CDR3 comprises 12 residues. In DNA form, the CDR3 reads TGTGCCAGCGGCGGACAGGTCTATGGCTACACCTTC. The encoded protein is CASGGQVYGYTF. Full variable domain (outside the CDR3, taken from reference TRBV2 and TRBJ1-2): EPEVTQTPSHQVTQMGQEVILRCVPISNHLYFYWYRQILGQKVEFLVSFYNNEISEKSEIFDDQFSVERPDGSNFTLKIRSTKLEDSAMYFCASGGQVYGYTFGSGTRLTVV.

The chain is built from TRBV11-3 and TRBJ2-5; TRBD2 matches at 7 bases. The V segment lost 3 bases and the J segment 3 bases; nucleotides outside the gene matches: 1. Looked up from germline, CDR1 is SGHNT and CDR2 is YENEEA. The CDR3 length is 13 residues. CDR3 loop: CASSLGGEETQYF. CDR3 bases: TGTGCCAGCAGCTTGGGAGGGGAAGAGACCCAGTACTTC.

The rearrangement joins TRBV5-6 to TRBJ2-7; 8 bases map to TRBD1. The CDR3 spans 18 residues. Germline loops: CDR1 SGHDT, CDR2 YYEEEE. The junction had 13 bases not matched to a gene; V was cut back by 0 bases and J by 2 bases. For the CDR3, the DNA is TGTGCCAGCAGCTTGGCCAAGGGGCTGACAGGGGAAGCCTACGAGCAGTACTTC. This encodes CASSLAKGLTGEAYEQYF.

The rearrangement links TRBV5-6 to TRBJ1-6, with 8 positions matching TRBD1. With 0 bases clipped from V and 6 bases from J, the junction kept 2 bases outside the gene matches. The CDR3 contains 15 residues. Germline CDR1 SGHDT, CDR2 YYEEEE. The CDR3 protein is CASSLVDRANSPLHF. CDR3 DNA: TGTGCCAGCAGCTTGGTGGACAGGGCTAATTCACCCCTCCACTTT.

V is TRBV7-2 and J is TRBJ2-5; 10 nucleotides line up with TRBD2. The V segment lost 4 bases and the J segment 4 bases; nucleotides outside the gene matches: 0. This CDR3 contains 13 residues. Germline-derived CDR1 and CDR2 are SGHTA and FQGNSA. CDR3 in DNA: TGTGCCAGCAGCTCTAGCGGGGGAGAGACCCAGTACTTC. This encodes CASSSSGGETQYF.

CDR3 in amino acids: CASSSGQGYQPQHF. CDR3 DNA sequence: TGTGCCAGTAGTTCGGGACAGGGGTATCAGCCCCAGCATTTT. The rearrangement uses TRBV19 and TRBJ1-5, with TRBD1 identical over 10 bases. Unmatched junction bases numbered 3, after V lost 5 bases and J lost 5 bases. There are 14 residues in the CDR3. Germline CDR1 is LNHDA and CDR2 is SQIVND (reference sequence).

This chain joins TRBV7-6 and TRBJ2-5; weak D call: TRBD2 (5 bases). CDR3 length: 13 residues. From germline, CDR1 is SGHVS and CDR2 FNYEAQ. V lost 4 bases and J 7 bases, leaving 13 bases between the germline ends. The CDR3 DNA follows: TGTGCCAGCAGCTCAGAGGGCGGAGTGACCCAGTACTTC. This codes for CASSSEGGVTQYF.

This chain connects TRBV7-5 to TRBJ1-2. TRBV7-5 is given as a pseudogene. The CDR3 contains 16 residues. CDR3 bases: TGTGCCAGAAGTGGGGGGGGCGTAAAAGTCAACTATGGCTACACCTTC. Encoded protein: CARSGGGVKVNYGYTF.

V usage is TRBV5-4 and J usage is TRBJ1-2; TRBD1 matches 9 bases. The CDR3 runs to 16 residues. Germline loops: CDR1 SGHNT, CDR2 YYREEE (reference sequence). Trimming removed 0 bases from V and 5 bases from J; junction bases left unmatched: 8. In DNA, the CDR3 is TGTGCCAGCAGCTTGGGGGGCCCGGGACAGGGTTATGGCTACACCTTC. Its translation is CASSLGGPGQGYGYTF. Looking up the rest from reference TRBV5-4 and TRBJ1-2 gives the full variable domain: ETGVTQSPTHLIKTRGQQVTLRCSSQSGHNTVSWYQQALGQGPQFIFQYYREEENGRGNFPPRFSGLQFPNYSSELNVNALELDDSALYLCASSLGGPGQGYGYTFGSGTRLTVV.

The chain combines TRBV21-1 with TRBJ1-1; TRBD1 was called by the table and not checked on the DNA. TRBV21-1 is annotated as a pseudogene. The CDR3 sequence is 14 residues long. The CDR3 protein is CASRAGERDTEAFF. DNA for the CDR3: TGTGCCAGCAGGGCAGGGGAAAGGGATACTGAAGCTTTCTTT.

The gene calls are TRBV5-6 and TRBJ2-1; D call uncertain. V was trimmed by 5 bases and J by 10 bases, leaving 13 bases between them. The CDR3 is made up of 12 amino acids. In germline, CDR1 is SGHDT, CDR2 YYEEEE. Here the CDR3 DNA reads TGTGCCAGCAGTTCGTATAACGGGGAGCAGTTCTTC. It codes for CASSSYNGEQFF.

This clone was counted a single time. V is TRBV11-2 and J is TRBJ2-5; D is ambiguous. Per germline, CDR1 SGHAT and CDR2 FQNNGV. Between the trimmed V and J ends, which lost 3 bases and 4 bases, there was a span of 18 bases. This CDR3 has 16 residues. The CDR3 nucleotides are TGTGCCAGCAGCTTCATCATAGATCGGCAAAGAGAGACCCAGTACTTC. Residues: CASSFIIDRQRETQYF.

This clone is a singleton in its sample. This chain connects TRBV28 to TRBJ2-3, with 7 bases that match TRBD2. Germline CDR1 MDHEN, CDR2 SYDVKM. This CDR3 is 15 amino acids long. Trimming at V came to 7 bases and at J to 5 bases, leaving 12 bases not matched to a gene. The CDR3, as DNA: TGTGCCAGCAAAGAATGGCGGGAGAGGGAAGATACGCAGTATTTT. Translation gives CASKEWREREDTQYF.

The chain couples TRBV27 to TRBJ1-5, with 11 nucleotides matching TRBD1. Per the germline V gene, CDR1 is MNHEY and CDR2 is SMNVEV (reference sequence). The V and J ends lost 2 bases and 5 bases, in that order; junction bases with no gene match: 5. There are 16 residues in the CDR3. The CDR3 nucleotides read TGTGCCAGCAGTTTAGGGACAGGGGGATTATATCAGCCCCAGCATTTT. It translates to CASSLGTGGLYQPQHF.

The rearrangement joins TRBV28 to TRBJ2-5, with 7 nucleotides matching TRBD1. V shed 5 bases, J shed 4 bases, and the junction held 10 bases outside the gene matches. Germline V lookup: CDR1 MDHEN, CDR2 SYDVKM. The CDR3 loop spans 15 amino acids. The CDR3 DNA is TGTGCCAGCAGTATAACCACGACAGGGATAGAGACCCAGTACTTC. It yields the protein CASSITTTGIETQYF.

V and J are TRBV7-6 and TRBJ2-3, with 14 bases identical to TRBD2. The germline V gene encodes CDR1 SGHVS and CDR2 FNYEAQ. The V gene end was trimmed by 3 bases and the J gene end by 3 bases; junction bases not matched to a gene: 5. There are 17 residues in the CDR3. CDR3 sequence: CASSLMGLAGETDTQYF. In nucleotides, the CDR3 is TGTGCCAGCAGCTTGATGGGACTAGCGGGAGAGACAGATACGCAGTATTTT.

The chain carries TRBV5-1 and TRBJ2-7, with D hard to call. Germline loops: CDR1 SGHRS, CDR2 YFSETQ. This CDR3 spans 15 amino acids. V gave up 0 bases and J gave up 5 bases, with 15 bases separating them. The CDR3 loop is CASSLAAVPADEQYF. CDR3 coding DNA: TGCGCCAGCAGCTTGGCGGCAGTGCCTGCGGACGAGCAGTACTTC.

Worth noting for this clone: The junction does not match germline at one end; this may be a read error. The chain combines TRBV9 with TRBJ1-3; D unclear. The CDR3 contains 14 residues. Germline loops: CDR1 SGDLS, CDR2 YYNGEE. CDR3 DNA: TGTGCCAGCAGCGGGCCCCCCACTGGGAACACCATATATTTT. Translation: CASSGPPTGNTIYF.

In its sample, this clone was seen once. J is TRBJ1-1 and V is TRBV25-1; D not certain. Germline V gene lookup returns CDR1 MGHDK and CDR2 SYGVNS. The CDR3 length is 15 residues. V lost 2 bases and J 1 base, leaving 11 bases between the germline ends. CDR3 in amino acids: CASSEIGPSNTEAFF. The CDR3 DNA reads as TGTGCCAGCAGTGAAATAGGGCCTTCGAACACTGAAGCTTTCTTT.

CDR3 DNA: TGTGCCATCAGCGGGACTAGCGGGGAAATCTCCGAGCAGTACTTC. Translation gives CAISGTSGEISEQYF. The chain links TRBV10-3 to TRBJ2-7, with 13 bases that match TRBD2. The CDR3 sequence is 15 residues long. Germline lookup yields CDR1 ENHRY and CDR2 SYGVKD. J was trimmed by 6 bases and V by 6 bases; bases with no gene match: 8.

The J gene is TRBJ1-4, the V gene TRBV4-3; D is unclear. V was cut by 3 bases and J by 8 bases, with 13 bases left in between. The CDR3 sequence is 14 residues long. CDR1 is LGHNA, CDR2 YSLEER, per germline. The chain's CDR3 is CASSQGSQGEKLFF. The CDR3 bases are TGCGCCAGCAGCCAGGGCTCACAAGGGGAAAAACTGTTTTTT.

The V gene is TRBV10-3, the J gene TRBJ2-3; perhaps TRBD2 as D (6 bases). The CDR3 runs to 15 residues. Germline CDR1 reads ENHRY; CDR2 reads SYGVKD. Trimming removed 6 bases at V and 3 bases at J, with 16 bases between. CDR3 in DNA: TGTGCCATCAGCGCCCAATCGGGGACTACAGATACGCAGTATTTT. This codes for CAISAQSGTTDTQYF.

The chain links TRBV4-3 to TRBJ2-7; D is ambiguous. The CDR3 runs 16 residues. Germline-derived CDR1 and CDR2 are LGHNA and YSLEER. The ends were cut back, 0 bases at V and 3 bases at J, with 15 bases in the middle. The CDR3 sequence is CASSQEGTDAFYEQYF. The DNA of the CDR3 is TGCGCCAGCAGCCAAGAAGGAACAGACGCTTTCTACGAGCAGTACTTC.